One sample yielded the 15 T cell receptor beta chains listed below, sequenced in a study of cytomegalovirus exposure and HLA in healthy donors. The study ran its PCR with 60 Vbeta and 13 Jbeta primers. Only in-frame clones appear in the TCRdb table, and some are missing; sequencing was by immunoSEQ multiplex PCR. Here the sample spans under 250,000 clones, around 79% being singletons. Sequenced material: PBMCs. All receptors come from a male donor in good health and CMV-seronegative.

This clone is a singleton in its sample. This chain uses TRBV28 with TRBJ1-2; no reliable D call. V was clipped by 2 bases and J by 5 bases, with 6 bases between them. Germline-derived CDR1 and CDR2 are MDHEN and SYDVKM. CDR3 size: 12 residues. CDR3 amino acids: CASSLASYGYTF. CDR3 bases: TGTGCCAGCAGTTTAGCCAGTTATGGCTACACCTTC.

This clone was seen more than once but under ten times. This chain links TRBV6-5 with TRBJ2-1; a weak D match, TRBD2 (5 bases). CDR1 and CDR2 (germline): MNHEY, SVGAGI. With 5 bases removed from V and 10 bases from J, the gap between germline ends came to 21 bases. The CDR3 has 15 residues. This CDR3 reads CASSPLAEVTGEQFF. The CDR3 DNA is TGTGCCAGCAGTCCACTGGCGGAGGTCACGGGGGAGCAGTTCTTC.

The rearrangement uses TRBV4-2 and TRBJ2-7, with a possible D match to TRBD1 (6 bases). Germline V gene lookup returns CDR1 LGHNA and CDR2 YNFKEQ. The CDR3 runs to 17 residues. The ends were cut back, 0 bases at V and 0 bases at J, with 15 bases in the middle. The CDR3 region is CASSQEGRQAHSYEQYF. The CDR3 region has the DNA TGTGCCAGCAGCCAAGAGGGGAGACAGGCGCACTCCTACGAGCAGTACTTC.

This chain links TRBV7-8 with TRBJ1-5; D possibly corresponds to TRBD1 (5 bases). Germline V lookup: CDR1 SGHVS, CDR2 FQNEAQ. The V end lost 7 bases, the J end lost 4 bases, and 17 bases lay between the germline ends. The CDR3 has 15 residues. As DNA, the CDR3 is TGTGCCAGCAAGGAGTCGGCAGGGTATAATCAGCCCCAGCATTTT. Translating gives CASKESAGYNQPQHF.

As DNA, the CDR3 is TGTGCCAGCAGTGAATGGGGACAGCCCTACGAGCAGTACTTC. This translates into CASSEWGQPYEQYF. V usage is TRBV6-1 and J usage is TRBJ2-7; 7 bases agree with TRBD1. The V gene's germline CDR1 is MNHNS and CDR2 SASEGT. The J segment lost 2 bases and the V segment lost 2 bases, leaving 3 bases of the junction unmatched. This CDR3 has 14 residues.

CDR3 residues: CASSDDQQGAVYNSPLHF. Written as DNA, the CDR3 is TGTGCCAGCAGTGACGACCAACAGGGGGCTGTCTATAATTCACCCCTCCACTTT. The V call is TRBV6-1, the J call TRBJ1-6; TRBD1 matches at 9 bases. Trimming took 3 bases from V and 3 from J; bases not matched to a gene: 9. This CDR3 has 18 residues. Germline CDR1 MNHNS, CDR2 SASEGT.

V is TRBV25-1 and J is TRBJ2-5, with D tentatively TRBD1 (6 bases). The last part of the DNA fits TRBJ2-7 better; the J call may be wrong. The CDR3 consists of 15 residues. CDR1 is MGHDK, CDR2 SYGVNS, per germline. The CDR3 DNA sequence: TGTGCCAGCAGTGAAAATGAACAGGGATCCTACGAGCAGTACTTC. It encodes CASSENEQGSYEQYF.

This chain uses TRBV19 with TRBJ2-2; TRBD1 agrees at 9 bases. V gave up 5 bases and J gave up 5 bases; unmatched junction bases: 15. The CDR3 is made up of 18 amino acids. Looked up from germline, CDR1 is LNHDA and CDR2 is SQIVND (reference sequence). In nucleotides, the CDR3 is TGTGCCAGTAGTCTTCCCCCGGGACAGGGAGTGCGAACCGGGGAGCTGTTTTTT. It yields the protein CASSLPPGQGVRTGELFF. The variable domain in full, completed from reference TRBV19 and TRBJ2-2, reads DGGITQSPKYLFRKEGQNVTLSCEQNLNHDAMYWYRQDPGQGLRLIYYSQIVNDFQKGDIAEGYSVSREKKESFPLTVTSAQKNPTAFYLCASSLPPGQGVRTGELFFGEGSRLTVL.

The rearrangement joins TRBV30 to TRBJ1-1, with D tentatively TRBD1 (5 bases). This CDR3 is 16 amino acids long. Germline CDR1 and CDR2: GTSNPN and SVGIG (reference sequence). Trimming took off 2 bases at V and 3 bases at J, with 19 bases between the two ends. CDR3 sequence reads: CAWSRWGSSGDTEAFF. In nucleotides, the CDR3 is TGTGCCTGGAGTAGGTGGGGATCATCGGGGGACACTGAAGCTTTCTTT.

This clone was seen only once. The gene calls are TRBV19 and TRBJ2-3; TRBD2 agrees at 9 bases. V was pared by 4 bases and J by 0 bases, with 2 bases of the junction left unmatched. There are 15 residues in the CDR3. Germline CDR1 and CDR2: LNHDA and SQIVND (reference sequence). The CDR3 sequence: CASSRLAASTDTQYF. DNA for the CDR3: TGTGCCAGTAGTAGACTAGCGGCTAGCACAGATACGCAGTATTTT.

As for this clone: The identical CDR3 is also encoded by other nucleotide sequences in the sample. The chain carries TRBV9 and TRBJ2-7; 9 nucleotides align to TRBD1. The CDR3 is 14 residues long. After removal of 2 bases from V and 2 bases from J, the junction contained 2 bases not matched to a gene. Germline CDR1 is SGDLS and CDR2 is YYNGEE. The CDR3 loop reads CASSVGQGTYEQYF. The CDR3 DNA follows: TGTGCCAGCAGCGTGGGACAGGGAACCTACGAGCAGTACTTC.

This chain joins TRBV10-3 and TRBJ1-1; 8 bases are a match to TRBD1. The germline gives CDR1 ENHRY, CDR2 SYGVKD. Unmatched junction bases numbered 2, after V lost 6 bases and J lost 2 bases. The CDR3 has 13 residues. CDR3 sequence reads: CAIRGQGNTEAFF. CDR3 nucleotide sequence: TGTGCCATCAGAGGACAGGGAAACACTGAAGCTTTCTTT.

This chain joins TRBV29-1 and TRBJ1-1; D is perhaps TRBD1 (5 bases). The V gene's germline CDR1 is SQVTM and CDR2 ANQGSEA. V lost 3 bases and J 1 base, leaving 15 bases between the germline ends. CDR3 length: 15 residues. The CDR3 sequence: CSVDGAWGENTEAFF. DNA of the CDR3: TGCAGCGTTGATGGGGCATGGGGGGAGAACACTGAAGCTTTCTTT.

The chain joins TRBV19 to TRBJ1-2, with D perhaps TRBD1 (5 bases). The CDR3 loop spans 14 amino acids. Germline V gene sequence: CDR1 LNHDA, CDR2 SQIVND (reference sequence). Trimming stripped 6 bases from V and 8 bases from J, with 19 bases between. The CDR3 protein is CASSPTGRGRGYTF. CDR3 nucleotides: TGTGCCAGTAGCCCCACAGGTAGGGGAAGGGGCTACACCTTC.

The CDR3 region has the DNA TGTGCCAGCAGCTTCGAGGGAAGGGTGTCCTCCTACAATGAGCAGTTCTTC. This encodes CASSFEGRVSSYNEQFF. The chain employs TRBV5-4 and TRBJ2-1; D is perhaps TRBD2 (5 bases). In germline, CDR1 is SGHNT, CDR2 YYREEE (reference sequence). V was trimmed by 2 bases and J by 0 bases, leaving 15 bases between them. The CDR3 runs 17 residues.